This T cell receptor (beta chain) was captured by sequencing in a study of blood T cell repertoires in COVID-19. Whole-study context: Collection of acute and convalescent COVID-19 samples took place in the United States, Italy and Spain. PBMCs, B-cell-depleted T cells, or T cells provided the cDNA or gDNA that made up the material.

Per the original data handling: Amplifying reference gene primers gave estimates of nucleated cell counts. Assay: immunoSEQ multiplex PCR; the TCRdb copy retains only in-frame clones and omits some. The DNA gave D and trimming, while V, J and clone size come from that table. The data show 150,000 to 200,000 clones, with approximately 81% seen just once and roughly 8% held by the top ten. This CDR3 has 16 amino acids. Germline V gives CDR1 SGDLS, CDR2 YYNGEE. The ends were cut back, 0 bases at V and 2 bases at J, with 11 bases in the middle. This clone was counted a few times. The TCR sequence derives from a woman aged 50 to 65 who had recovered from COVID-19. This chain joins TRBV9 and TRBJ2-2, with D perhaps TRBD1 (5 bases). The specimen sequenced was PBMCs or T cells enriched from blood (not recorded which). CDR3 sequence: CASSVADSVNTGELFF. In DNA form, the CDR3 reads TGTGCCAGCAGCGTAGCTGACAGCGTTAACACCGGGGAGCTGTTTTTT.